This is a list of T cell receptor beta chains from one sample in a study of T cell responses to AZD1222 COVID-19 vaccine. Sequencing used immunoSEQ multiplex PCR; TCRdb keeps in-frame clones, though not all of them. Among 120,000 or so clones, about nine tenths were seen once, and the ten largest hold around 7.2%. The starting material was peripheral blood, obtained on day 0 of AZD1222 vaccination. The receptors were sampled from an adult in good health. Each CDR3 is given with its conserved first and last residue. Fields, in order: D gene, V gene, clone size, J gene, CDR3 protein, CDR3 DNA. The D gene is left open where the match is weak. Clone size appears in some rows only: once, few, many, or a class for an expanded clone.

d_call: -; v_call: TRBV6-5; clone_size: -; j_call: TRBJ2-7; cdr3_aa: CASSLDLRAYEQYF; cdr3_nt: TGTGCCAGCAGTTTGGACTTGCGGGCCTACGAGCAGTACTTC
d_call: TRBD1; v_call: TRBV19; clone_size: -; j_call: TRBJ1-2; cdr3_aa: CASSPPQGGLYGYTF; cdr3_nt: TGTGCCAGTAGTCCCCCCCAGGGGGGACTATATGGCTACACCTTC
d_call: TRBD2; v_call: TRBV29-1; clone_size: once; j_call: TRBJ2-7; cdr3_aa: CSVGTSGSYEQYF; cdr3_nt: TGCAGCGTTGGGACTAGCGGGAGCTACGAGCAGTACTTC
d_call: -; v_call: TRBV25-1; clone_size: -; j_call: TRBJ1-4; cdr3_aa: CASSGHEKLFF; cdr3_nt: TGTGCCAGCAGTGGTCATGAAAAACTGTTTTTT
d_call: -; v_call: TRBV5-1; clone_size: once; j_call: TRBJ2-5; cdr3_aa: CASSDWTEETQYF; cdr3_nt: TGCGCCAGCAGCGACTGGACAGAAGAGACCCAGTACTTC
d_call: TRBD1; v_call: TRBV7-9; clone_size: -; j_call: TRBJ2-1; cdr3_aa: CASSSHRGKDNEQFF; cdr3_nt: TGTGCCAGCAGCTCCCACAGGGGAAAGGACAATGAGCAGTTCTTC
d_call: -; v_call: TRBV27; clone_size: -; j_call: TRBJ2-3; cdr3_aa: CASSLSFGVNTQYF; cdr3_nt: TGTGCCAGCAGTTTATCGTTCGGCGTTAATACGCAGTATTTT
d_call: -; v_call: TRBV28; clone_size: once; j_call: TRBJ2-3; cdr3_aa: CASSPSGSTDTQYF; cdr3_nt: TGTGCCAGCAGCCCCAGCGGCAGCACAGATACGCAGTATTTT
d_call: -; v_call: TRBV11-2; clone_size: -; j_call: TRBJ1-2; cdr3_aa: CASSLRSTGQYGYTF; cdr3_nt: TGTGCCAGCAGCTTGAGGTCGACAGGTCAATATGGCTACACCTTC
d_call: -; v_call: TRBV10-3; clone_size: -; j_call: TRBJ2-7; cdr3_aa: CAISQDTYEQYF; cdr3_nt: TGTGCCATCAGTCAGGATACCTACGAGCAGTACTTC
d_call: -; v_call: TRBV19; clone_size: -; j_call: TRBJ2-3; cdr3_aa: CAIGRADTQYF; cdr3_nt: TGTGCCATAGGACGAGCCGATACGCAGTATTTT
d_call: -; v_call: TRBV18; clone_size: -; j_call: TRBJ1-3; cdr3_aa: CASSPLPMEGQYSGNTIYF; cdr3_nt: TGTGCCAGCTCACCGTTGCCCATGGAGGGACAATACTCTGGAAACACCATATATTTT
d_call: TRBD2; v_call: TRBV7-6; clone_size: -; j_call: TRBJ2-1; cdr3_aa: CASSLLAASYNEQFF; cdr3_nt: TGTGCCAGCAGCTTACTAGCGGCCTCCTACAATGAGCAGTTCTTC
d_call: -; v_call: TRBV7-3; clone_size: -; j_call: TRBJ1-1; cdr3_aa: CASSSPGSTEAFF; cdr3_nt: TGTGCCAGCAGCAGTCCGGGTTCCACTGAAGCTTTCTTT
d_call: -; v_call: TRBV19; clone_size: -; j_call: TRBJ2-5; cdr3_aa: CASSRDTGGETQYF; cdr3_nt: TGTGCCAGTAGTAGGGATACAGGAGGAGAGACCCAGTACTTC
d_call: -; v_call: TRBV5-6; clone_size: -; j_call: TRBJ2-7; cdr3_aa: CASSTLAVGISEQYF; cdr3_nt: TGTGCCAGCAGCACCCTCGCGGTCGGAATCTCCGAGCAGTACTTC
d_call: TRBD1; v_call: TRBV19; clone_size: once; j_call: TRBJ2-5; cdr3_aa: CASSSRDSAETQYF; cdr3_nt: TGTGCCAGTAGTTCCCGGGACAGTGCCGAGACCCAGTACTTC
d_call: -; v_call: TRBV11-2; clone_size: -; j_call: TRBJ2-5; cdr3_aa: CASSFPQETQYF; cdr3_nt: TGTGCCAGCAGCTTCCCCCAAGAGACCCAGTACTTC
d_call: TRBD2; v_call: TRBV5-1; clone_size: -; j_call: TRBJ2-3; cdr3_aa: CASSIGLASGTDTQYF; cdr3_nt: TGCGCCAGCAGTATAGGACTAGCATCTGGCACAGATACGCAGTATTTT
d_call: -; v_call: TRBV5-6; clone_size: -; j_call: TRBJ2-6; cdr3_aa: CASSLNPGANVLTF; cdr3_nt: TGTGCCAGCAGCTTGAACCCTGGGGCCAACGTCCTGACTTTC
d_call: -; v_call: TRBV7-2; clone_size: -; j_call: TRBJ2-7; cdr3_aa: CASSLSELIGYEQYF; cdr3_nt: TGTGCCAGCAGCTTAAGCGAGCTTATCGGGTACGAGCAGTACTTC
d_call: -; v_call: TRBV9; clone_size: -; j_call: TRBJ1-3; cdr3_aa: CASSVGVGSSGNTIYF; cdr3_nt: TGTGCCAGCAGCGTAGGGGTGGGGAGCTCTGGAAACACCATATATTTT
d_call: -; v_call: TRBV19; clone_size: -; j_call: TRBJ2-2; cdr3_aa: CASSMAGLAGELFF; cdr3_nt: TGTGCCAGTAGTATGGCGGGGCTGGCCGGGGAGCTGTTTTTT
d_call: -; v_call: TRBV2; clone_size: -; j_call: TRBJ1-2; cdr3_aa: CASSDVGEGGYTF; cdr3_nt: TGTGCCAGCAGTGATGTGGGAGAGGGTGGCTACACCTTC
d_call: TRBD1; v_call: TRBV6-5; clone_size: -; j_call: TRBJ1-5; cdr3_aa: CASSPGQDSNQPQHF; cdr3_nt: TGTGCCAGCAGCCCCGGACAGGATAGCAATCAGCCCCAGCATTTT
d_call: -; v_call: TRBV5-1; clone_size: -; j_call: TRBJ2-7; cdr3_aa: CASSSQGLEQYF; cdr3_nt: TGCGCCAGCAGCTCACAGGGCTTGGAGCAGTACTTC
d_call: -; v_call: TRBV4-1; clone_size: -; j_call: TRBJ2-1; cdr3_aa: CASDGGALYNEQFF; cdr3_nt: TGCGCCAGCGACGGAGGAGCACTCTACAATGAGCAGTTCTTC
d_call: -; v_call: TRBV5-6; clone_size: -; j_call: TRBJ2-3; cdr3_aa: CASSLSQGDTDTQYF; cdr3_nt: TGTGCCAGCAGCTTGTCTCAAGGGGACACAGATACGCAGTATTTT
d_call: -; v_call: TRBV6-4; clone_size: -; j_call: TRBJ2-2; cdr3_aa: CASSDSWGAGELFF; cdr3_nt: TGTGCCAGCAGTGACTCGTGGGGGGCCGGGGAGCTGTTTTTT
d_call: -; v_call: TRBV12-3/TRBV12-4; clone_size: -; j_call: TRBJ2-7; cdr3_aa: CASSLGDTSWQYF; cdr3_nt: TGTGCCAGCAGTTTAGGGGACACCTCTTGGCAGTACTTC
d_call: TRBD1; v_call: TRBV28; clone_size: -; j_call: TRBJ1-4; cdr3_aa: CASSFPGQGNEKLFF; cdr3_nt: TGTGCCAGCAGTTTCCCAGGACAGGGTAATGAAAAACTGTTTTTT
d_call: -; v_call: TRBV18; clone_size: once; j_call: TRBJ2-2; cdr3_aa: CASSRRGPGINTGELFF; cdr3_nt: TGTGCCAGCTCACGGCGGGGACCAGGAATTAACACCGGGGAGCTGTTTTTT
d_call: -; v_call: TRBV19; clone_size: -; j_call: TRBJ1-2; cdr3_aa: CASSKRPSNYGYTF; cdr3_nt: TGTGCCAGTAGTAAGAGACCTTCTAACTATGGCTACACCTTC
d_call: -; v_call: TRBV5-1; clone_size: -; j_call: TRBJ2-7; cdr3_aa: CASSFGGGSYEQYF; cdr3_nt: TGCGCCAGCAGCTTTGGGGGCGGGTCCTACGAGCAGTACTTC
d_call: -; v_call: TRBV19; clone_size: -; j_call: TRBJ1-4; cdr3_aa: CASSWAGRATNEKLFF; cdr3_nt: TGTGCCAGTAGTTGGGCAGGCCGTGCAACTAATGAAAAACTGTTTTTT
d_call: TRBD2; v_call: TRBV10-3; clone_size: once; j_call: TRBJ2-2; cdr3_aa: CAISEVAGLNTGELFF; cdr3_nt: TGTGCCATCAGTGAGGTAGCGGGCCTGAACACCGGGGAGCTGTTTTTT
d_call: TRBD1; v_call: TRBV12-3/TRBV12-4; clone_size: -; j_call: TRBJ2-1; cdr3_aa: CASIETGAGEQFF; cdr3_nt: TGTGCCAGCATTGAGACAGGGGCCGGTGAGCAGTTCTTC